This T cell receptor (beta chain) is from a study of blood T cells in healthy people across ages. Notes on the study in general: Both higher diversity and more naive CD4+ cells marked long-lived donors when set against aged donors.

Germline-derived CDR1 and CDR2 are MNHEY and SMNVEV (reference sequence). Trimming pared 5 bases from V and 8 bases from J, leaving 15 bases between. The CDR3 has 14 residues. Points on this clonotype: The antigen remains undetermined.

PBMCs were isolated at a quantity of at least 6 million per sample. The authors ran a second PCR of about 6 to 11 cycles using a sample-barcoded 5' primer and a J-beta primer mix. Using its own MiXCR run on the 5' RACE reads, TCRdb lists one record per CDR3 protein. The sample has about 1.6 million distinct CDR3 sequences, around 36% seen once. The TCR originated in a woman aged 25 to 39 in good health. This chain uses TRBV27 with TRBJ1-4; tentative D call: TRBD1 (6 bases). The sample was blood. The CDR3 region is CASSTTGHGEKLFF. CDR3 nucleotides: TGTGCCAGCAGTACCACAGGGCATGGCGAAAAACTGTTTTTT.